The rows below give T cell receptor beta chains drawn from one sample of a study of blood T cell repertoires in COVID-19. Some clones are missing from TCRdb's copy, which holds only in-frame ones; the method was immunoSEQ multiplex PCR. The sample has roughly 150,000 clones, 85% to 90% seen once. The specimen sequenced was peripheral blood. These receptors originate from a woman aged 55-70 years with active COVID-19. The CDR3 runs from the conserved cysteine through the conserved F or W. The order of the fields is J gene, clone size, V gene, D gene, CDR3 protein, CDR3 DNA. D genes are given only for firm matches. The size field is filled for only some rows; it gives once, few, many or a size class.

TRBJ2-3 NA TRBV12-5 TRBD2 CASALGELAGVDTQYF TGTGCTAGTGCCCTTGGGGAACTAGCGGGAGTGGATACGCAGTATTTT
TRBJ2-7 NA TRBV15 TRBD1 CATSRAAGGRHEQYF TGTGCCACCAGCAGAGCGGCAGGGGGCAGGCACGAGCAGTACTTC
TRBJ2-1 NA TRBV7-6 NA CASSPSGVSSYNEQFF TGTGCCAGCAGCCCTTCGGGGGTGAGCTCCTACAATGAGCAGTTCTTC
TRBJ2-7 NA TRBV9 TRBD2 CASSVTQTSGSYEQYF TGTGCCAGCAGCGTAACACAAACTAGCGGGAGTTACGAGCAGTACTTC
TRBJ2-1 NA TRBV7-2 TRBD2 CASSLGREGLGNEQFF TGTGCCAGCAGCTTAGGGCGGGAGGGCCTCGGCAATGAGCAGTTCTTC
TRBJ2-5 NA TRBV5-4 TRBD1 CASSFLGQGETQYF TGTGCCAGCAGCTTTCTGGGACAGGGCGAGACCCAGTACTTC
TRBJ2-2 NA TRBV30 TRBD2 CAWSVTSAGELFF TGTGCCTGGAGTGTTACTAGCGCCGGGGAGCTGTTTTTT
TRBJ2-3 NA TRBV7-9 NA CASSSISTDTQYF TGTGCCAGCAGCTCCATCAGCACAGATACGCAGTATTTT
TRBJ2-7 NA TRBV25-1 NA CASSAGKSYEQYF TGTGCCAGCAGTGCGGGGAAATCCTACGAGCAGTACTTC
TRBJ2-3 NA TRBV2 TRBD1 CASRDRGGTDTQYF TGTGCCAGCAGAGACAGGGGGGGCACAGATACGCAGTATTTT
TRBJ2-7 NA TRBV6-5 TRBD1 CASRPGTGVSYEQYF TGTGCCAGCAGGCCGGGGACAGGGGTATCCTACGAGCAGTACTTC
TRBJ2-3 NA TRBV4-2 NA CASSQAGAGTDTQYF TGTGCCAGCAGCCAAGCCGGGGCGGGGACAGATACGCAGTATTTT
TRBJ1-4 once TRBV5-6 NA CASSLRRNEKLFF TGTGCCAGCAGCTTACGCAGAAATGAAAAACTGTTTTTT
TRBJ2-5 NA TRBV4-1 TRBD1 CASSQTGTGDQETQYF TGCGCCAGCAGCCAAACCGGGACAGGGGACCAAGAGACCCAGTACTTC
TRBJ2-7 NA TRBV2 NA CASNQGSPYEQYF TGTGCCAGCAATCAGGGGTCCCCCTACGAGCAGTACTTC
TRBJ2-1 NA TRBV9 TRBD2 CASSVDWGRDEQFF TGTGCCAGCAGCGTAGATTGGGGGAGGGATGAGCAGTTCTTC